These 23 T cell receptor beta chains were sequenced from one sample in a study of patients and donors after allogeneic stem cell transplantation. TCRdb re-called the RT-PCR reads with MiXCR, one entry per CDR3 protein. The sample lists fewer than 500,000 distinct CDR3 sequences; more than 15% were seen once. The sample taken for sequencing was blood, either unsorted or a sorted T cell fraction (not recorded which). These receptors came from a human donor who was either an allogeneic HSCT recipient or a stem cell or donor lymphocyte infusion donor (not recorded which). It is not recorded whose cells these are; they may come from a transplant donor.

The V call is TRBV29-1, the J call TRBJ1-5, with D maybe TRBD1 (6 bases). CDR1 SQVTM and CDR2 ANQGSEA come from the germline V gene. Trimming stripped 4 bases from V and 0 bases from J, with 10 bases between. The CDR3 length is 14 residues. The CDR3 protein is CSVVGDNSNQPQHF. CDR3 in DNA: TGCAGCGTTGTAGGGGACAATAGCAATCAGCCCCAGCATTTT.

This sequence joins TRBV5-1 and TRBJ1-2; a possible D gene is TRBD1 (5 bases). Trimming shortened V by 0 bases and J by 3 bases, and 12 bases separated the two germline ends. The CDR3 is 15 residues long. The germline gives CDR1 SGHRS, CDR2 YFSETQ. The CDR3 DNA reads TGCGCCAGCAGCTTGGGACCACAGGTCGACTATGGCTACACCTTC. Amino acids: CASSLGPQVDYGYTF.

This chain uses TRBV9 with TRBJ2-7, with TRBD1 as a possible D gene (6 bases). The length of the CDR3 is 16 residues. V was shortened by 4 bases and J by 5 bases, with 22 bases between the two germline ends. Germline V CDR1 and CDR2: SGDLS, YYNGEE. This CDR3 is CASSPGAGALLNEQYF. Written as DNA, the CDR3 is TGTGCCAGCAGCCCCGGCGCAGGGGCTCTCCTTAACGAGCAGTACTTC.

This sequence joins TRBV11-2 and TRBJ2-2; TRBD2 agrees at 7 bases. V shed 3 bases, J shed 5 bases, and the junction held 3 bases outside the gene matches. The CDR3 has 14 residues. The germline gives CDR1 SGHAT, CDR2 FQNNGV. DNA of the CDR3: TGTGCCAGCAGCTTCGCGGGGGAGACCGGGGAGCTGTTTTTT. This sequence encodes CASSFAGETGELFF.

The gene calls are TRBV5-4 and TRBJ1-2; 8 nucleotides line up with TRBD1. This CDR3 comprises 13 residues. With 9 bases clipped from V and 4 bases from J, the junction kept 8 bases outside the gene matches. The germline gives CDR1 SGHNT, CDR2 YYREEE (reference sequence). CDR3 sequence (DNA): TGTGCCATGGGAAGGACAGGGTTCTATGGCTACACCTTC. Protein: CAMGRTGFYGYTF.

V gene TRBV25-1 combines with J gene TRBJ2-7, with TRBD2 as a possible D gene (6 bases). CDR3 length equals 13 residues. V was cut by 4 bases and J by 2 bases, with 9 bases left in between. In germline, CDR1 is MGHDK, CDR2 SYGVNS. CDR3 in amino acids: CASSGWGAYEQYF. The DNA for the CDR3 is TGTGCCAGCAGTGGATGGGGGGCCTACGAGCAGTACTTC.

The chain carries TRBV12-3 or TRBV12-4 and TRBJ2-1; 7 nucleotides match TRBD1. The V and J ends lost 2 bases and 6 bases, in that order; junction bases with no gene match: 7. The CDR3 spans 15 residues. CDR3: CASSLRGGPGNEQFF. The CDR3, as DNA: TGTGCCAGCAGTTTACGAGGGGGCCCGGGCAATGAGCAGTTCTTC.

The V call is TRBV7-8, the J call TRBJ2-1, with D unresolved. From germline, CDR1 is SGHVS and CDR2 FQNEAQ. This CDR3 is 16 amino acids long. With 0 bases removed from V and 3 bases from J, the gap between germline ends came to 12 bases. The CDR3 loop reads CASSLALRADYNEQFF. In DNA, the CDR3 is TGTGCCAGCAGCTTAGCGCTGCGCGCGGACTACAATGAGCAGTTCTTC.

The sample holds a few counts of this clonotype. The chain joins TRBV29-1 to TRBJ2-5; D gene ambiguous. Germline lookup yields CDR1 SQVTM and CDR2 ANQGSEA. The CDR3 runs 14 residues. V was clipped by 7 bases and J by 1 base, with 16 bases between them. CDR3 amino acids: CSELVRGTQETQYF. The CDR3 DNA sequence: TGCAGCGAGTTGGTTAGAGGCACCCAAGAGACCCAGTACTTC.

This clonotype was seen a few times. This chain uses TRBV6-1 with TRBJ2-3, with 11 bases lining up with TRBD2. The CDR3 runs 16 residues. The germline V gene has CDR1 MNHNS and CDR2 SASEGT. Trimming cost V 8 bases and J 8 bases; bases outside gene matches: 15. CDR3 nucleotide sequence: TGTGCCAGCGGAAGTCTTAGCGGGAGGGCCGGCGGTACGCAGTATTTT. Amino acids: CASGSLSGRAGGTQYF.

In DNA form, the CDR3 reads TGTGCCAGCAGTAAAGTTCAGCCCCAGCATTTT. It yields the protein CASSKVQPQHF. The V gene is TRBV6-1, the J gene TRBJ1-5, with D unresolved. CDR3 length: 11 amino acids. V shed 5 bases and J shed 6 bases, with 5 bases lying between them. Germline assignment: CDR1 MNHNS and CDR2 SASEGT.

The V and J genes are TRBV10-3 and TRBJ1-1; D perhaps matches TRBD1 (5 bases). V was cut by 3 bases and J by 3 bases, with 20 bases left in between. The CDR3 sequence is 17 residues long. Germline-derived CDR1 and CDR2 are ENHRY and SYGVKD. For the CDR3, the DNA is TGTGCCATCAGTGATTTTTGGGGGGACCGGGAGGACACTGAAGCTTTCTTT. It codes for CAISDFWGDREDTEAFF.

This clonotype was counted a few times. V is TRBV5-1 and J is TRBJ1-6; the D gene is possibly TRBD1 (5 bases). The germline gives CDR1 SGHRS, CDR2 YFSETQ. Trimming took off 4 bases at V and 6 bases at J, with 11 bases between the two ends. This CDR3 region has 14 residues. The CDR3 sequence is CASSPGQPNSPLHF. In DNA, the CDR3 is TGCGCCAGCAGCCCCGGACAACCTAATTCACCCCTCCACTTT.

The rearrangement uses TRBV7-2 and TRBJ1-6, with 10 bases fitting TRBD1. The CDR3 is made up of 15 amino acids. J lost 7 bases, V lost 5 bases, and 5 bases had no gene match. Germline V CDR1 and CDR2: SGHTA, FQGNSA. CDR3 protein: CASSPRQGANSPLHF. Here the CDR3 DNA reads TGTGCCAGCAGCCCCCGACAGGGGGCAAATTCACCCCTCCACTTT.

V and J are TRBV7-8 and TRBJ1-2; D uncertain. Deletions cut 1 base from V and 3 bases from J, with 12 bases between. Germline V gives CDR1 SGHVS, CDR2 FQNEAQ. The CDR3 sequence is 15 residues long. CDR3 in amino acids: CASSLGRIRDYGYTF. Here the CDR3 DNA reads TGTGCCAGCAGCTTAGGAAGGATTAGAGACTATGGCTACACCTTC.

This clonotype was observed a handful of times. The chain recombines TRBV7-2 with TRBJ1-1; D gene ambiguous. Per germline, CDR1 SGHTA and CDR2 FQGNSA. Between the trimmed V and J ends, which lost 1 base and 3 bases, there was a span of 18 bases. The CDR3 totals 17 residues. The CDR3, as DNA: TGTGCCAGCAGCTTAGGGTACATGGACGCCCCGGACACTGAAGCTTTCTTT. Its protein product is CASSLGYMDAPDTEAFF. The full variable domain, completed using reference TRBV7-2 and TRBJ1-1, is GAGVSQSPSNKVTEKGKDVELRCDPISGHTALYWYRQSLGQGLEFLIYFQGNSAPDKSGLPSDRFSAERTGGSVSTLTIQRTQQEDSAVYLCASSLGYMDAPDTEAFFGQGTRLTVV.

This clonotype was observed a handful of times. This rearrangement joins TRBV20-1 to TRBJ2-3, with D perhaps TRBD2 (5 bases). V was shortened by 0 bases and J by 4 bases, with 11 bases between the two germline ends. The CDR3 contains 14 residues. Germline V gene sequence: CDR1 DFQATT, CDR2 SNEGSKA (reference sequence). CDR3 sequence reads: CSARDMRAADTQYF. CDR3 sequence (DNA): TGCAGTGCTAGAGATATGAGGGCGGCAGATACGCAGTATTTT.

The chain recombines TRBV29-1 with TRBJ2-3; 7 bases agree with TRBD1. Trimming cost V 6 bases and J 4 bases; bases outside gene matches: 10. The CDR3 has 14 residues. Germline V gives CDR1 SQVTM, CDR2 ANQGSEA. The CDR3 DNA sequence: TGCAGCGTGCATCTAGGGGGCCCCCCAGATACGCAGTATTTT. Translated: CSVHLGGPPDTQYF.

In its sample, this clonotype was seen a few times. The chain is built from TRBV18 and TRBJ2-2; D is possibly TRBD2 (6 bases). Trimming took 2 bases from V and 6 from J, leaving 19 bases between them. Per germline, CDR1 KGHSH and CDR2 LQKENI. The CDR3 sequence is 17 residues long. The CDR3 region is CASSPFLAGLRAGELFF. The CDR3 coding sequence is TGTGCCAGCTCACCATTCTTGGCGGGGCTGCGCGCCGGGGAGCTGTTTTTT.

The chain couples TRBV4-1 to TRBJ2-7; D possibly matches TRBD1 or TRBD2 (5 bases each). V lost 2 bases and J lost 7, with 21 bases in between. Germline lookup yields CDR1 MGHRA and CDR2 YSYEKL. This CDR3 region has 16 residues. The CDR3 region is CASSQRASRGLREQYF. CDR3 DNA: TGCGCCAGCAGCCAAAGGGCCAGCCGGGGCTTGAGGGAGCAGTACTTC.

This clonotype was found many times. CDR3: CATSKTPYGQFWTGELFF. CDR3 nucleotides: TGTGCCACCAGCAAAACCCCCTACGGACAGTTTTGGACCGGGGAGCTGTTTTTT. The chain recombines TRBV15 with TRBJ2-2; D might be TRBD1 (6 bases). The CDR3 length is 18 residues. The germline V gene has CDR1 LNHNV and CDR2 YYDKDF (reference sequence). V dropped 4 bases and J dropped 5 bases, with 23 bases sitting between them.

The chain links TRBV9 to TRBJ2-1; D is unclear. Germline-derived CDR1 and CDR2 are SGDLS and YYNGEE. This CDR3 region has 18 residues. The ends were cut back, 4 bases at V and 4 bases at J, with 24 bases in the middle. In DNA, the CDR3 is TGTGCCAGCAGCCCCCGTAAAGTGTCCCCTGCTATTTACAATGAGCAGTTCTTC. Protein product: CASSPRKVSPAIYNEQFF.

In this sample, this clonotype turned up a few times. The rearrangement links TRBV6-5 to TRBJ2-2; no clear D. This CDR3 is 15 amino acids long. Per the germline V gene, CDR1 is MNHEY and CDR2 is SVGAGI. Trimming removed 4 bases at V and 0 bases at J, with 9 bases between. CDR3: CASSSQTPNTGELFF. In DNA form, the CDR3 reads TGTGCCAGCAGTTCCCAGACTCCGAACACCGGGGAGCTGTTTTTT.